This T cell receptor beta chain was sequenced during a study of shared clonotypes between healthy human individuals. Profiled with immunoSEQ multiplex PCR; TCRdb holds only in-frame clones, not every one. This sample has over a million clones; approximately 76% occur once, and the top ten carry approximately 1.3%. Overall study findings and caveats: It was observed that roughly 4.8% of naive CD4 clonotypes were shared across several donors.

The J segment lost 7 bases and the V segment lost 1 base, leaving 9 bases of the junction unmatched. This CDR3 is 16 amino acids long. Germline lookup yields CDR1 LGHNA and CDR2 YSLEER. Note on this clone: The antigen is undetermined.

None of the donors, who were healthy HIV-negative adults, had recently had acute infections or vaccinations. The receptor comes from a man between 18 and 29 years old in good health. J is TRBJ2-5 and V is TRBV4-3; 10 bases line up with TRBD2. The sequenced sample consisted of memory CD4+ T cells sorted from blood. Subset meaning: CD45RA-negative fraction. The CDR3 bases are TGCGCCAGCAGCCAAGGGGCTAGCGGGAGTCGGGCGACCCAGTACTTC. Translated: CASSQGASGSRATQYF.